Below are 5 T cell receptor beta chains sequenced from a single sample in a study of CD8 T cells in ankylosing spondylitis listed by TCRdb under 2017. The study at large found these results: Blood from ankylosing spondylitis patients appeared to be characterized by a TCR beta motif made up of about 8 highly homologous amino acid variants.

The library was obtained by 5' RACE. The sequencing machine was an Illumina HiSeq 2500. TCRdb handled the public reads itself, with Q25 trimming in fastp and clone calling in MiXCR, and kept productive beta chains. Here each entry gathers all rows of one CDR3 protein and keeps the most common genes and DNA. The sample has hundreds of thousands of distinct CDR3 sequences on record, about 24% of them singletons. 0.89% of the sample is held by the ten biggest clonotypes. No antigen has been identified for these receptors. The sequenced sample was blood, either unsorted or a sorted T cell fraction (not recorded which). All receptors come from a male donor with ankylosing spondylitis.

Only a few counts were recorded for this clonotype. The chain uses TRBV20-1 and TRBJ2-3; 12 nucleotides match TRBD2. CDR1 is DFQATT and CDR2 is SNEGSKA in the germline V gene (reference sequence). Losses at the gene ends were 6 bases for V and 7 bases for J; bases not matched to a gene: 8. This CDR3 comprises 14 residues. CDR3 nucleotides: TGCAGTGCCCTACTAGCGGGAGGAACTAATACGCAGTATTTT. This codes for CSALLAGGTNTQYF.

This clonotype was observed a few times. CDR3 coding DNA: TGCGCCAGCATAGGATCAAGGACAGCAACTAATGAAAAACTGTTTTTT. It is translated as CASIGSRTATNEKLFF. The chain is built from TRBV10-2 and TRBJ1-4; possible D gene TRBD1, 6 bases. Per germline, CDR1 WSHSY and CDR2 SAAADI. The length of the CDR3 is 16 residues. Trimming cost V 7 bases and J 0 bases, with 15 bases left between them.

This clonotype was seen a few times. The rearrangement joins TRBV20-1 to TRBJ2-2; 7 nucleotides agree with TRBD2. Germline trimming cut 5 bases from V and 2 bases from J; bases unmatched to any gene: 5. Per germline, CDR1 DFQATT and CDR2 SNEGSKA (reference sequence). The CDR3 is made up of 14 amino acids. CDR3 amino acids: CSALERGNTGELFF. CDR3 DNA sequence: TGCAGTGCTCTAGAGCGGGGCAACACCGGGGAGCTGTTTTTT.

This clonotype was observed a few times. The chain has TRBV7-2 and TRBJ1-5; D is uncertain. V dropped 6 bases and J dropped 0 bases, with 12 bases sitting between them. The length of the CDR3 is 15 residues. From germline, CDR1 is SGHTA and CDR2 FQGNSA. CDR3 residues: CASRSSTNSNQPQHF. The DNA for the CDR3 is TGTGCCAGCAGGTCGTCGACAAATAGCAATCAGCCCCAGCATTTT.

The chain carries TRBV5-6 and TRBJ2-1, with TRBD1 matching 8 bases. The V and J ends lost 3 bases and 6 bases, in that order; junction bases with no gene match: 2. The length of the CDR3 is 13 residues. The germline V gene has CDR1 SGHDT and CDR2 YYEEEE. The CDR3 sequence is CASSSTGVNEQFF. In DNA form, the CDR3 reads TGTGCCAGCAGCTCGACAGGGGTCAATGAGCAGTTCTTC. Based on the CDR3 plus reference TRBV5-6 and TRBJ2-1, the full variable domain is DAGVTQSPTHLIKTRGQQVTLRCSPKSGHDTVSWYQQALGQGPQFIFQYYEEEERQRGNFPDRFSGHQFPNYSSELNVNALLLGDSALYLCASSSTGVNEQFFGPGTRLTVL.